This T cell receptor beta chain was sequenced during a study of OX40 agonist ivuxolimab in advanced cancers. Study results and caveats: In a subset of nonresponders, normalized T-cell clonal expansion was also low. Clonal expansion was among the lowest in partial responders at 0.1-3.0 mg/kg, especially CD8+. At 0.1 to 3.0 mg/kg and by week 6, CD4+ and CD8+ T cells in the blood had expanded clonally.

V lost 6 bases, J lost 5 bases, and 10 bases lay in between. CDR1 is SGHDN, CDR2 FVKESK, per germline. The CDR3 runs 13 residues. Blood sampling took place at baseline, cycle 4 day 1, and cycle 7 day 1. Produced via immunoSEQ multiplex PCR; TCRdb's table is partial and in-frame only. In the table there are approximately 84,000 clones, around nine tenths of which are singletons. On this clone itself: Antigen: not known.

The source material was CD4+ or CD8+ T cells sorted from blood, sampled in a trial of the OX40 agonist ivuxolimab. The TCR was taken from an adult with an advanced solid tumor such as melanoma, head and neck, liver or kidney cancer. The V call is TRBV14, the J call TRBJ2-2; TRBD1 is a possible D gene (5 bases). The DNA of the CDR3 is TGTGCCAGCAGACTGCAGGGAACCGGGGAGCTGTTTTTT. It codes for CASRLQGTGELFF.